This is a list of T cell receptor beta chains from one sample in a study of response to subunit inactivated influenza vaccine. TCRdb processed the RT-PCR reads anew with MiXCR; each CDR3 protein has one entry. The sample has approximately 530,000 distinct CDR3 sequences, less than 10% seen once; the top ten hold around 13%. This sample comprised PBMCs from blood, obtained less than 30 months after vaccination. The receptor source for this set is a man aged 50-75 years who received an inactivated influenza vaccine. Both conserved end residues are part of each CDR3. D genes are given only for firm matches. Size is stated for part of the rows, as once, few or many counts, or as a class when the clone is expanded.

d_gene: -; j_gene: TRBJ1-2; v_gene: TRBV5-1; abundance: -; CDR3aa: CASSLVQSHLYGYTF; CDR3nt: TGCGCCAGCAGCTTGGTACAGAGTCACCTCTATGGCTACACCTTC
d_gene: TRBD1; j_gene: TRBJ2-3; v_gene: TRBV5-1; abundance: many; CDR3aa: CASSQDRVSTDTQYF; CDR3nt: TGCGCCAGCAGCCAGGACAGGGTGAGCACAGATACGCAGTATTTT
d_gene: TRBD1; j_gene: TRBJ2-7; v_gene: TRBV18; abundance: many; CDR3aa: CASSPPGQGGPYEQYF; CDR3nt: TGTGCCAGCTCACCCCCGGGACAGGGGGGCCCCTACGAGCAGTACTTC
d_gene: TRBD2; j_gene: TRBJ2-3; v_gene: TRBV11-2; abundance: -; CDR3aa: CASSSRTSGRPLTDTQYF; CDR3nt: TGTGCCAGCAGCTCCAGGACTAGCGGGAGGCCCCTCACAGATACGCAGTATTTT
d_gene: -; j_gene: TRBJ2-5; v_gene: TRBV6-1; abundance: many; CDR3aa: CASREGQSRETQYF; CDR3nt: TGTGCCAGCAGAGAAGGACAGTCTCGGGAGACCCAGTACTTC
d_gene: -; j_gene: TRBJ1-5; v_gene: TRBV6-1; abundance: few; CDR3aa: CASSLSHRGDSNQPQHF; CDR3nt: TGTGCCAGCAGCCTTTCTCACAGAGGTGATAGCAATCAGCCCCAGCATTTT
d_gene: -; j_gene: TRBJ2-7; v_gene: TRBV20-1; abundance: few; CDR3aa: CSARVLNKFYEQYF; CDR3nt: TGCAGTGCTAGAGTGTTGAACAAGTTCTACGAGCAGTACTTC
d_gene: TRBD2; j_gene: TRBJ2-1; v_gene: TRBV29-1; abundance: many; CDR3aa: CSVATSGSLNEQFF; CDR3nt: TGCAGCGTCGCTACTAGCGGGAGTTTAAATGAGCAGTTCTTC
d_gene: -; j_gene: TRBJ1-2; v_gene: TRBV7-2; abundance: -; CDR3aa: CASSPASNYGYTF; CDR3nt: TGTGCCAGCAGCCCAGCCTCTAACTATGGCTACACCTTC
d_gene: TRBD1; j_gene: TRBJ2-7; v_gene: TRBV28; abundance: -; CDR3aa: CASSQILGTGAGEQYF; CDR3nt: TGTGCCAGCAGTCAGATTTTAGGGACAGGGGCTGGCGAGCAGTACTTC
d_gene: -; j_gene: TRBJ1-3; v_gene: TRBV27; abundance: many; CDR3aa: CASSPSGRVSGNTIYF; CDR3nt: TGTGCCAGCAGCCCCTCCGGACGGGTCTCTGGAAACACCATATATTTT
d_gene: -; j_gene: TRBJ1-2; v_gene: TRBV6-2/TRBV6-3; abundance: -; CDR3aa: CASSPQVTNGYTF; CDR3nt: TGTGCCAGCTCCCCACAGGTCACCAATGGCTACACCTTC
d_gene: TRBD1; j_gene: TRBJ2-7; v_gene: TRBV10-1; abundance: -; CDR3aa: CASSEQGAFYEQYF; CDR3nt: TGCGCCAGCAGTGAACAGGGGGCTTTCTACGAGCAGTACTTC
d_gene: -; j_gene: TRBJ2-7; v_gene: TRBV28; abundance: many; CDR3aa: CASSLSGTVSYEQYF; CDR3nt: TGTGCCAGCAGTTTAAGTGGGACGGTATCCTACGAGCAGTACTTC
d_gene: TRBD1; j_gene: TRBJ1-2; v_gene: TRBV12-3/TRBV12-4; abundance: many; CDR3aa: CASSFEADRSNGYTF; CDR3nt: TGTGCCAGCAGTTTTGAGGCGGACAGGAGCAATGGCTACACCTTC
d_gene: TRBD1; j_gene: TRBJ2-1; v_gene: TRBV12-3/TRBV12-4; abundance: many; CDR3aa: CASSLDGQGSIYNEQFF; CDR3nt: TGTGCCAGCAGTTTAGATGGACAGGGATCCATTTACAATGAGCAGTTCTTC
d_gene: -; j_gene: TRBJ2-5; v_gene: TRBV11-2; abundance: many; CDR3aa: CASSLVGEETQYF; CDR3nt: TGCGCCAGCAGCTTGGTGGGGGAAGAGACCCAGTACTTC
d_gene: -; j_gene: TRBJ2-5; v_gene: TRBV12-3/TRBV12-4; abundance: few; CDR3aa: CASTPYARDRETQYF; CDR3nt: TGTGCCAGCACCCCGTATGCCAGGGATCGGGAGACCCAGTACTTC
d_gene: -; j_gene: TRBJ1-6; v_gene: TRBV12-3/TRBV12-4; abundance: many; CDR3aa: CASRLGAENSPLHF; CDR3nt: TGTGCCAGCAGATTAGGGGCCGAAAATTCACCCCTCCACTTT
d_gene: -; j_gene: TRBJ2-7; v_gene: TRBV9; abundance: many; CDR3aa: CASSVEAGNEQYF; CDR3nt: TGTGCCAGCAGCGTAGAGGCAGGGAACGAGCAGTACTTC
d_gene: -; j_gene: TRBJ1-5; v_gene: TRBV4-1; abundance: -; CDR3aa: CASSQDFRVISNQPQHF; CDR3nt: TGCGCCAGCAGCCAAGATTTTAGGGTAATTAGCAATCAGCCCCAGCATTTT
d_gene: -; j_gene: TRBJ2-7; v_gene: TRBV7-2; abundance: -; CDR3aa: CASSINALGQTEQYF; CDR3nt: TGTGCCAGCAGCATCAACGCCCTCGGACAGACCGAGCAGTACTTC